The TCR beta chain described here comes from a study of CD8+CD57+ T cells in acquired aplastic anemia. Study-wide results and limits: Overlapping CD8+ CDR3 repertoires of patients and controls contained around 30 shared sequences.

Genomic DNA, serving as template, underwent TCR beta VDJ and CDR3 profiling. TCRdb itself ran the reads through MiXCR, one entry per CDR3 protein. This table has hundreds of thousands of distinct CDR3 sequences, about 56% appearing once. About this clonotype itself: The antigen is undetermined.

V lost 6 bases and J 0 bases, leaving 12 bases between the germline ends. CDR1 and CDR2 from the germline V gene are DFQATT and SNEGSKA (reference sequence). CDR3 length equals 14 residues. Sequenced sample: sorted CD4+, CD8+, or CD8+CD57+ T cells (not recorded which) from PBMCs. The source is a human donor with severe aplastic anemia or a healthy control (not recorded which). This chain joins TRBV20-1 and TRBJ1-5; D might be TRBD1 (6 bases). The CDR3 DNA sequence: TGCAGTGCAAGTAAACAGGGTAGCAATCAGCCCCAGCATTTT. It encodes CSASKQGSNQPQHF.